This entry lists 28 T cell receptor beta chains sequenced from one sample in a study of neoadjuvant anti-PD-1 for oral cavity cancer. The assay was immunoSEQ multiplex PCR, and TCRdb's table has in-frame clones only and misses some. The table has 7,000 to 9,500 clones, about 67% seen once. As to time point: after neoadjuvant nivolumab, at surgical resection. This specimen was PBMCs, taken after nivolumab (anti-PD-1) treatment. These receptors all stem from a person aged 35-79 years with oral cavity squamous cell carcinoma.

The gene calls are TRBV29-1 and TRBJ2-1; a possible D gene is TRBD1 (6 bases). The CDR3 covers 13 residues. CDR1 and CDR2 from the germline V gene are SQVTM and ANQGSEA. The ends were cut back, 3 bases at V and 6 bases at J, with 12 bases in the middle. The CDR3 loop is CSVDNRVLNEQFF. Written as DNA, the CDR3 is TGCAGCGTTGACAACAGGGTCCTCAATGAGCAGTTCTTC.

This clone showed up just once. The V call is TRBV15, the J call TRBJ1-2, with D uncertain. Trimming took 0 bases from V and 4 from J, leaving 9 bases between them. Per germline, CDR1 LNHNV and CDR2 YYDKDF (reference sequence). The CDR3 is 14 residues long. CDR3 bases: TGTGCCACCAGCAGAGACAGACTACGCTATGGCTACACCTTC. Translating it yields CATSRDRLRYGYTF.

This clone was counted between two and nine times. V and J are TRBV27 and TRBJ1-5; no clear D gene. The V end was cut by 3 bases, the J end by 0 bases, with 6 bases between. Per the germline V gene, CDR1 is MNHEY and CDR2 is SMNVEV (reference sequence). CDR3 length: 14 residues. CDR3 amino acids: CASSLWFSNQPQHF. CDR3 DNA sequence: TGTGCCAGCAGTTTGTGGTTTAGCAATCAGCCCCAGCATTTT.

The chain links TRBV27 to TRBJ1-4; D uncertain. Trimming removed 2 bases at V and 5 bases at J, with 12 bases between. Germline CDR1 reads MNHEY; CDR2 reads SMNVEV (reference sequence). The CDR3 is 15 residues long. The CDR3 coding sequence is TGTGCCAGCAGTTTAGCGTGGCGGAAGAATGAAAAACTGTTTTTT. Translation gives CASSLAWRKNEKLFF.

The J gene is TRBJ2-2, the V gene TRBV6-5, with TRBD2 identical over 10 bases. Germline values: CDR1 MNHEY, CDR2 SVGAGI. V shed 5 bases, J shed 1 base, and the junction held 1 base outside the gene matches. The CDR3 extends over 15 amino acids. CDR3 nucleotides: TGTGCCAGCAGTACTAGCGGGGAGAACACCGGGGAGCTGTTTTTT. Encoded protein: CASSTSGENTGELFF.

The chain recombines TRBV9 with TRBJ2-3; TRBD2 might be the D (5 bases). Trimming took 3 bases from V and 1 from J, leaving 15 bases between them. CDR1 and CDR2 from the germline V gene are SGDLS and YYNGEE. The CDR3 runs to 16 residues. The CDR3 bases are TGTGCCAGCAGCGACCCGCGGGTCTCGGGCACAGATACGCAGTATTTT. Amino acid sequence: CASSDPRVSGTDTQYF.

CDR3 sequence (DNA): TGTGCCAGCTCACCCAGACCGGGCCTCGAGGGGGAGACCCAGTACTTC. This translates into CASSPRPGLEGETQYF. This chain links TRBV18 with TRBJ2-5; D possibly matches TRBD1 or TRBD2 (5 bases each). V was pared by 3 bases and J by 5 bases, with 19 bases between. The germline V gene has CDR1 KGHSH and CDR2 LQKENI. The length of the CDR3 is 16 residues.

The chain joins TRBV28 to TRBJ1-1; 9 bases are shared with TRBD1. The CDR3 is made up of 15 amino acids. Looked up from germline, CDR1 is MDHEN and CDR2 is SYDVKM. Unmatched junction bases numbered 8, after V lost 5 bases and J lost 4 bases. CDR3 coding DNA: TGTGCCAGCAGTATCCCGACAGGGGGTAGCACTGAAGCTTTCTTT. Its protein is CASSIPTGGSTEAFF.

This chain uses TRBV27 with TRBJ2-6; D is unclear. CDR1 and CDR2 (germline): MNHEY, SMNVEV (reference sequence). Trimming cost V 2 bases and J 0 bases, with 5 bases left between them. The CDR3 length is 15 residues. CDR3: CASSLRSSGANVLTF. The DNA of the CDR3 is TGTGCCAGCAGTTTACGGAGCTCTGGGGCCAACGTCCTGACTTTC.

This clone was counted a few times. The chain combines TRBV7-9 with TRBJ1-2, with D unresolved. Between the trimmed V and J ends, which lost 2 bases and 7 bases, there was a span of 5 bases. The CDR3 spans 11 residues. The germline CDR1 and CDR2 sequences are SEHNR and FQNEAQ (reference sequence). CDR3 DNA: TGTGCCAGCAGCTTATCACGTGGCTACACCTTC. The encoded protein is CASSLSRGYTF.

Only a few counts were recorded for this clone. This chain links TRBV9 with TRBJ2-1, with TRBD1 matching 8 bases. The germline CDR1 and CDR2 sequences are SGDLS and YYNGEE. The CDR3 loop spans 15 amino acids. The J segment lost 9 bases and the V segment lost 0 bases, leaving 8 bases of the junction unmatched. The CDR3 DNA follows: TGTGCCAGCAGCGTAGGAGACCCTACAGGGGGTGAGCAGTTCTTC. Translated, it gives CASSVGDPTGGEQFF.

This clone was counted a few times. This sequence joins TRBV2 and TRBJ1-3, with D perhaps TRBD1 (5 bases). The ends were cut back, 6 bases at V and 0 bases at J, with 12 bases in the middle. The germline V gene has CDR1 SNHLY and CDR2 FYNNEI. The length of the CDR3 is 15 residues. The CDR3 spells CASRLDSDSGNTIYF. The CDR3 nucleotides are TGTGCCAGCAGGCTTGACAGCGACTCTGGAAACACCATATATTTT.

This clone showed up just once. The CDR3 sequence: CASSLDTQETQYF. The CDR3 nucleotides are TGCGCCAGCAGCTTGGACACTCAAGAGACCCAGTACTTC. The rearrangement joins TRBV5-1 to TRBJ2-5; D remains ambiguous. The germline V gene encodes CDR1 SGHRS and CDR2 YFSETQ. CDR3 size: 13 residues. Trimming cost V 0 bases and J 2 bases, with 5 bases left between them.

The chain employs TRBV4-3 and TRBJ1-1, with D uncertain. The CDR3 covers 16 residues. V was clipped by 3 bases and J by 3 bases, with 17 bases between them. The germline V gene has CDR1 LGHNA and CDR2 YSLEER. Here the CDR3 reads CASSQKVFREDTEAFF. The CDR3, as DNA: TGCGCCAGCAGCCAGAAGGTATTCCGGGAAGACACTGAAGCTTTCTTT.

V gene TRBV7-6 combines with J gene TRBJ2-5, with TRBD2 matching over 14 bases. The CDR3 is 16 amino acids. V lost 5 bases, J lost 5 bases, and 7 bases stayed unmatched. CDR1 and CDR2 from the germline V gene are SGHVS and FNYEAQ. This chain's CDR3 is CASSTGLAGEGETQYF. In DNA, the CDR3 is TGTGCCAGCAGCACGGGACTAGCGGGGGAGGGGGAGACCCAGTACTTC.

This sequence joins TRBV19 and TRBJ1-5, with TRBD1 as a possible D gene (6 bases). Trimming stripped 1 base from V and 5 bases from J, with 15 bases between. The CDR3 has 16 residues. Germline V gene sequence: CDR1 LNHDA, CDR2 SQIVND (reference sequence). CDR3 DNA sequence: TGTGCCAGTAGTATAGGTGGGGGGCACGGTGATCAGCCCCAGCATTTT. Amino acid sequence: CASSIGGGHGDQPQHF.

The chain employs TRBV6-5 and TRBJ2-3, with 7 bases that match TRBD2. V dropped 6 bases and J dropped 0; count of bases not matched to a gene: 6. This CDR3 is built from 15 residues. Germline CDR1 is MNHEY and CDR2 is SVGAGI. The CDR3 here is CASSRAGPSTDTQYF. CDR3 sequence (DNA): TGTGCCAGCAGCCGAGCGGGGCCTAGCACAGATACGCAGTATTTT.

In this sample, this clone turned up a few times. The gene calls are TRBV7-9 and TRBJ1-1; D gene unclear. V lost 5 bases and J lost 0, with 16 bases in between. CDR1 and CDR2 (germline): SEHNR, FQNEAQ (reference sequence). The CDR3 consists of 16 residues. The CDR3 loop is CASSPGRIAMNTEAFF. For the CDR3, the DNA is TGTGCCAGCAGCCCCGGACGGATAGCCATGAACACTGAAGCTTTCTTT.

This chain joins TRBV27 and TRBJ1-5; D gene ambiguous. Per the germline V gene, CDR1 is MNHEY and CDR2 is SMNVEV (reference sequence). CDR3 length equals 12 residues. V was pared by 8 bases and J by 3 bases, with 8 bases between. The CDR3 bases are TGTGCCAGCGGCCCAGACAATCAGCCCCAGCATTTT. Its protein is CASGPDNQPQHF.

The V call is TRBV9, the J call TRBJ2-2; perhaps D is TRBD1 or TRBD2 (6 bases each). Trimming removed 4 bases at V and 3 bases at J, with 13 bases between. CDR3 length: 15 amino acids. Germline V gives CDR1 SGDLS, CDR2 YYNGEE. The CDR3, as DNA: TGTGCCAGCAGCCGACCGGGGGCCGACACCGGGGAGCTGTTTTTT. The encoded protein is CASSRPGADTGELFF.

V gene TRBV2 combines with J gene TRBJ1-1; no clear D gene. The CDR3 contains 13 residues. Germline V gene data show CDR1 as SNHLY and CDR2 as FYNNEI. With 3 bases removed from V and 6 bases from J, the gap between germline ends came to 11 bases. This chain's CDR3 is CASSDEGLSEAFF. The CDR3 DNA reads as TGTGCCAGCAGTGATGAAGGGCTCTCTGAAGCTTTCTTT. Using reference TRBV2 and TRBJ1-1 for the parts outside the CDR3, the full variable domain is EPEVTQTPSHQVTQMGQEVILRCVPISNHLYFYWYRQILGQKVEFLVSFYNNEISEKSEIFDDQFSVERPDGSNFTLKIRSTKLEDSAMYFCASSDEGLSEAFFGQGTRLTVV.

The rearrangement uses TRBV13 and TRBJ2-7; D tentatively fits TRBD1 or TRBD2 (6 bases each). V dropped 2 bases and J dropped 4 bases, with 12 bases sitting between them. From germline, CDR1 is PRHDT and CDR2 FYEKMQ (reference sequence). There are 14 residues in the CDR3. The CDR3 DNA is TGTGCCAGCAGCTTAAGGGGGGCGTTGTACGAGCAGTACTTC. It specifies CASSLRGALYEQYF.

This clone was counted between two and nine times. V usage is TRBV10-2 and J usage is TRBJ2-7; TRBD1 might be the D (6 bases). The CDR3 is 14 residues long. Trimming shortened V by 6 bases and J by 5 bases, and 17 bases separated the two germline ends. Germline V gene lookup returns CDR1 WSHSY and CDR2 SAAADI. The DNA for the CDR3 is TGCGCCAGCAGAATCACAGGGTTCGCCAACGAGCAGTACTTC. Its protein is CASRITGFANEQYF.

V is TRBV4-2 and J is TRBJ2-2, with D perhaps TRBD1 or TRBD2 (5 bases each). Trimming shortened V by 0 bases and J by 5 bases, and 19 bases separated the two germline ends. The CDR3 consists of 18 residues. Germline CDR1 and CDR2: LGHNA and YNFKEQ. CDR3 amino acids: CASSQDSSRVGRTGELFF. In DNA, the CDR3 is TGTGCCAGCAGCCAAGATTCCTCCAGGGTGGGACGGACCGGGGAGCTGTTTTTT.

The CDR3 spells CASSPGQAGPYGYTF. For the CDR3, the DNA is TGTGCCAGCAGCCCTGGACAGGCGGGCCCCTATGGCTACACCTTC. The chain combines TRBV5-4 with TRBJ1-2; 7 bases are shared with TRBD1. CDR1 is SGHNT, CDR2 YYREEE, per germline (reference sequence). The V segment lost 4 bases and the J segment 4 bases; nucleotides outside the gene matches: 10. This CDR3 is built from 15 residues.

This chain's CDR3 is CASSFQGTEAFF. The CDR3, as DNA: TGTGCCAGCAGCTTTCAGGGGACTGAAGCTTTCTTT. The chain combines TRBV6-6 with TRBJ1-1; maybe TRBD1 (6 bases). The CDR3 runs 12 residues. Per the germline V gene, CDR1 is MNHNY and CDR2 is SVGAGI (reference sequence). With 6 bases removed from V and 5 bases from J, the gap between germline ends came to 10 bases.

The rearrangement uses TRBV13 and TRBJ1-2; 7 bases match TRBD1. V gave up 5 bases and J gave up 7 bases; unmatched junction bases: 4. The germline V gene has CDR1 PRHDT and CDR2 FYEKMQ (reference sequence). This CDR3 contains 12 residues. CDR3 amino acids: CASSLYRGGYTF. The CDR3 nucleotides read TGTGCCAGCAGCCTTTACAGGGGTGGCTACACCTTC.

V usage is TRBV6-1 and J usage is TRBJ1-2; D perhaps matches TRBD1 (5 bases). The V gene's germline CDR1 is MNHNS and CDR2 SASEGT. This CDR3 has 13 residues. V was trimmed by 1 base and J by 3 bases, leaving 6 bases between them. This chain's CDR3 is CASSEGTHYGYTF. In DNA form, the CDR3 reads TGTGCCAGCAGTGAAGGGACACACTATGGCTACACCTTC.